This TCR beta chain was identified during a study of tumor and adjacent non-tumor tissue in lung cancer. Study-level background: Samples averaged about 4.3 million productive TCRbeta reads each. The study, taken as a whole, reports: Shorter survival was associated with higher TCR diversity in tumors. Top 100 clones took a larger repertoire share in normal lung. Significantly higher TCR diversity was found in tumor than normal lung.

TCRbeta libraries were built with three rounds of nested PCR, modified from ARM-PCR. TCRdb recomputed calls from the multiplex PCR reads with MiXCR, one row per CDR3 protein. The sample records roughly 90,000 distinct CDR3 sequences, roughly 77% being singletons. The ends were cut back, 3 bases at V and 4 bases at J, with 15 bases in the middle. The length of the CDR3 is 15 residues. Germline V gene lookup returns CDR1 SEHNR and CDR2 FQNEAQ (reference sequence). This sample's RNA came from whole unsorted tissue. More than 3 cm separated this lung sample from the edge of the tumor. Ten or more counts support this clonotype. Its target is unknown. This sequence may be a read error, since a much larger clone differs from it by one base.

The chain combines TRBV7-9 with TRBJ2-5; D gene unclear. The sequenced sample was distant non-tumor lung tissue. The sequence derives from a woman between 50 and 59 years old with non-small cell lung cancer. CDR3 coding DNA: TGTGCCAGCAGCTTGACTCCTAGGGCCCCAGAGACCCAGTACTTC. Its protein is CASSLTPRAPETQYF.